This TCR beta chain was obtained from a study of T-cell reconstitution after alpha-beta-depleted transplantation in children (dated by TCRdb to about 2016). Concerning the study at large: The study quantitatively tracked T-cell immune reconstitution after TCRalphabeta/CD19-depleted allogeneic hematopoietic cell transplantation in children using TCR repertoire profiling. Overall results and qualifications from the work: Over subsequent months, a decline in hyperexpanded clone frequencies was noted, and after one year, T-cell counts and TCRbeta diversity were mostly ascribed to newly produced T cells. The apparently early recovery of alphabetaT-cell counts about two months after transplant reportedly depended on only several hundred rapidly expanded clones that came from non-depleted graft cells. In some patients, high TCRbeta diversity at day 60 was attributed to recipient T cells and intrathymic progenitors that had survived conditioning.

From the cysteine through the phenylalanine, the CDR3 covers 14 amino acids. Of all the DNA, just the CDR3 is kept, 42 bases in frame from base 1. As encoded in the germline V gene, CDR1 is SGHRS while CDR2 is YFSETQ. This clonotype was counted many times. Its antigen is currently not known. One end of the junction does not line up with germline, which may come from a read error. This specimen's treatment or condition label, interpreted: allogeneic hematopoietic cell transplantation with graft depleted of TCRalphabeta T cells and CD19 B cells. Transplant recipients were children who received TCRalphabeta/CD19-depleted allogeneic hematopoietic cell grafts. Library prep was done by PCR. This sample was sequenced with an Illumina HiSeq 2500. Molecular barcoding was employed in the preparation of TCR libraries, with unique molecular identifiers being used to normalize TCRbeta repertoire quantification. Using fastp trimming at Q25 and MiXCR clonotype assembly, TCRdb reanalyzed the public sequencing data and kept in-frame beta chains. Every entry covers one CDR3 protein and lists the most common genes and DNA from its rows. The sample contains 250,000 to 400,000 distinct CDR3 sequences, 23% of them found a single time. Approximately 11% of the sample goes to the ten largest clones.

The sample in question was PBMCs, mostly from graft donor cells, obtained 180 days after TCRalphabeta/CD19-depleted stem cell transplant. The TCR originated in a male patient between 10 and 17 years old who had a stem cell transplant for acute lymphoblastic leukemia, so the T cells may come from the graft donor. The chain was built from TRBV5-1 and TRBJ2-2; the D region may be TRBD1 or TRBD2, each matching 5 bases equally. CDR3 region: CASSFGGNTGELFF. DNA sequence: TGTGCCAGCAGTTTTGGGGGGAACACCGGGGAGCTGTTTTTT.